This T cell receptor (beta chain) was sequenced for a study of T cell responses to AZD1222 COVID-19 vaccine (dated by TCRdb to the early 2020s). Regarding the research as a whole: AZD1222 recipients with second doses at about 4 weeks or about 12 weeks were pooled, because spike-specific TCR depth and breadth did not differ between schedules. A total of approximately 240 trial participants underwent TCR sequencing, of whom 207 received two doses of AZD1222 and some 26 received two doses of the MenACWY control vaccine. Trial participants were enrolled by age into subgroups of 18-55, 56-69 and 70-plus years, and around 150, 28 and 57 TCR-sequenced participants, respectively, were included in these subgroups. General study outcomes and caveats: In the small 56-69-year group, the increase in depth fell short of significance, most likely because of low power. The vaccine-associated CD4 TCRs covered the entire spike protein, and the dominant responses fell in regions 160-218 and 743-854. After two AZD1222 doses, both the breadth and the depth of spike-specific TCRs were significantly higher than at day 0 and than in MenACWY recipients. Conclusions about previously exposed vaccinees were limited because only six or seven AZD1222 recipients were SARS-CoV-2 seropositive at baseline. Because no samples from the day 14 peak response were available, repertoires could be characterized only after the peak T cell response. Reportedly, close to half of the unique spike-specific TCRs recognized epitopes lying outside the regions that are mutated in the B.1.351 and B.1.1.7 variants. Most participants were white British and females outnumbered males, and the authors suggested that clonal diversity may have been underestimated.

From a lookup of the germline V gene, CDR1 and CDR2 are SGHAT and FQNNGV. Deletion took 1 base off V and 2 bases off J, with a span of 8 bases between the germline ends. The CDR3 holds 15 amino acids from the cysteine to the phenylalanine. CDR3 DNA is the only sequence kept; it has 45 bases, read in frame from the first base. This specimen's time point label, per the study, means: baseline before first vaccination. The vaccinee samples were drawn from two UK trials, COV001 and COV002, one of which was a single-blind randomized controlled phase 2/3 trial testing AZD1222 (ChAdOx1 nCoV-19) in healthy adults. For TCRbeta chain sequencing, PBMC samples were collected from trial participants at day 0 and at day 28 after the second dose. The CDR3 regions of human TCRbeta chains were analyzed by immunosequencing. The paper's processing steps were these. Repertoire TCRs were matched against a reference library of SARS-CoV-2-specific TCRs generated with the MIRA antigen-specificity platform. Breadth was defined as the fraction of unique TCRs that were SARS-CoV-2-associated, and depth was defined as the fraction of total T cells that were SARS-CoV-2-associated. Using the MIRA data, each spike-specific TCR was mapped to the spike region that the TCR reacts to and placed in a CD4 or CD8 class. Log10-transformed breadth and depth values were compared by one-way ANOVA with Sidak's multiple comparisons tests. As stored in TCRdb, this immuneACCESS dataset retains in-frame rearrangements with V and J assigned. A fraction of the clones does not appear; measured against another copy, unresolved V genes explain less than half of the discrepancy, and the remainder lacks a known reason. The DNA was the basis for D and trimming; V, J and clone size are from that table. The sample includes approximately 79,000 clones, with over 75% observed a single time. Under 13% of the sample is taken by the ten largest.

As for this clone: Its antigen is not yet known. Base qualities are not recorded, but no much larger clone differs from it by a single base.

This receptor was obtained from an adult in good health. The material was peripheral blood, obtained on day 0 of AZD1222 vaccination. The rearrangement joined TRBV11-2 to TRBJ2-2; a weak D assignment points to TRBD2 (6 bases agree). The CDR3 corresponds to CASSLGDFNTGELFF. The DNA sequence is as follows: TGTGCCAGCAGCTTAGGGGACTTTAACACCGGGGAGCTGTTTTTT.